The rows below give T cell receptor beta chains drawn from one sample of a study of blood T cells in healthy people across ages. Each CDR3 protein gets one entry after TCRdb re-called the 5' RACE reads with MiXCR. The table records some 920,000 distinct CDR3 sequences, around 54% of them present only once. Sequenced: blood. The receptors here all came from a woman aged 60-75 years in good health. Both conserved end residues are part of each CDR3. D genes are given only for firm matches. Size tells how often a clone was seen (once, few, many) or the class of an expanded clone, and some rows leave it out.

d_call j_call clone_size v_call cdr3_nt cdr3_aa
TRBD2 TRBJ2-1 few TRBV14 TGTGCCAGCAGCCAAGATATTGTCGCTCGCGGGAGTGTCCCCTATAATGAGCAGTTCTTC CASSQDIVARGSVPYNEQFF
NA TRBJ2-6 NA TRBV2 TGTGCCAGCACCTGGGACTCTGGGGCCAACGTCCTGACTTTC CASTWDSGANVLTF
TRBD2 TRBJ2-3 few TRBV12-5 TGTGCTAGTGGTTTGTCACCCGGGACTAGCGGGAGTCCAGATACGCAGTATTTT CASGLSPGTSGSPDTQYF
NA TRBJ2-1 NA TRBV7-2 TGTGCCAGCAGCTTAGTCGATGGGTACAATGAGCAGTTCTTC CASSLVDGYNEQFF
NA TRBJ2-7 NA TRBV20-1 TGCAGTGCTGCCCCCCTAACAGGAAAGGTCTCTTCCGAGCAGTACTTC CSAAPLTGKVSSEQYF
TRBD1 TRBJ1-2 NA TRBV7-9 TGTGCCAGCAGCCCCCCGCACAGGGGGCACGGCTACACCTTC CASSPPHRGHGYTF
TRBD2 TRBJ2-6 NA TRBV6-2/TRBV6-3 TGTGCCAGCAGTCGACTGAGACTAGCGGGACACTCTGGGGCCAACGTCCTGACTTTC CASSRLRLAGHSGANVLTF
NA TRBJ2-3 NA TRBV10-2 TGCGCCAGCAATCAGGGGTGGGGCCCAGATACGCAGTATTTT CASNQGWGPDTQYF
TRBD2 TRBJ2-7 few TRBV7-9 TGTGCCAGCAGTCGGACAGGCGCTACTAGCGGGAGAGGTTCCGAGCAGTACTTC CASSRTGATSGRGSEQYF
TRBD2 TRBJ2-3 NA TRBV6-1 TGTGCCAGCCGTGAGGCGGGAGGGTACACAGATACGCAGTATTTT CASREAGGYTDTQYF
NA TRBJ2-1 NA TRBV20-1 TGCAGTGCACAAAAAGGGGGGCGGAAACTTTACAATGAGCAGTTCTTC CSAQKGGRKLYNEQFF
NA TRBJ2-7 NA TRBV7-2 TGTGCCAGCAGCCCTGGACAGAACGAGCAGTACTTC CASSPGQNEQYF
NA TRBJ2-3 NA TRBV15 TGTGCCACCAGCAGAGATCGTGAGCGGGTGACAGATACGCAGTATTTT CATSRDRERVTDTQYF